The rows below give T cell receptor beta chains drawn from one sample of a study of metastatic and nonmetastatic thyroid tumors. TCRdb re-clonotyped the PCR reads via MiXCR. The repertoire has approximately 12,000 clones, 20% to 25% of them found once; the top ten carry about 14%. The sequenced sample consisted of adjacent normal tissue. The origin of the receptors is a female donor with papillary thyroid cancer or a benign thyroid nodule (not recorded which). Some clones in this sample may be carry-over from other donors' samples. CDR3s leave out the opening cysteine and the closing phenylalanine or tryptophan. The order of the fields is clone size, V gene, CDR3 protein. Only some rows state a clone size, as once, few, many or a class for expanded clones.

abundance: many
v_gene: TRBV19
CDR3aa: ASSGTGSTDTQY

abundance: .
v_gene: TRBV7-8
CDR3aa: ASSPQGLDFSGANVLT

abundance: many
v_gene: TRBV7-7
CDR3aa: ASTDTRGGETQY

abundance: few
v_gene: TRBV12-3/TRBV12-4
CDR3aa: ASSFGGPGTEAF

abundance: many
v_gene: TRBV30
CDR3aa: AWSRGAGVQNIQY

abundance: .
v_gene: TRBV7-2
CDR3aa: ASSLRGQGFYEQY

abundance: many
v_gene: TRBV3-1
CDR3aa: ASSLQTGGKSPLH

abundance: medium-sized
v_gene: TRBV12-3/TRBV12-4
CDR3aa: ASSLTSSYNEQF

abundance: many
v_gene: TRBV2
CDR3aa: ASSGSPWDTQY

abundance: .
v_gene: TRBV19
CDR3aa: ASSPTGEPGLASYEQY

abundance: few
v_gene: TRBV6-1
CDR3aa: ASSKEDIRYNEQF

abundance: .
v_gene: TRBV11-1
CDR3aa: ASSPSGFSSGANVLT

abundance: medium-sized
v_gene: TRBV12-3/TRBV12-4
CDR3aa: ASRGQSYEQY

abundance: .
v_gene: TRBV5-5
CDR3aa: ASSPGHGDYEQY

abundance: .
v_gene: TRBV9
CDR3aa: ASSVQGSAGELF

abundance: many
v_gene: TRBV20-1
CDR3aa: SAHNRQDEAF

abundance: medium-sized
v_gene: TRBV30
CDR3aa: AWSPAPGGEKLF

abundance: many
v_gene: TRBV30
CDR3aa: AWRRTSGGSYEQY

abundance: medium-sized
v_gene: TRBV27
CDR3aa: ASRDRGYYGYT

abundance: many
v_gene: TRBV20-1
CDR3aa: SVRMTGGNTIY

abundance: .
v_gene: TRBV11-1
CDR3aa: ASSPTSGTGGIYEQY

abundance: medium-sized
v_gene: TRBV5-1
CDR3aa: ASSLVGRSGELF

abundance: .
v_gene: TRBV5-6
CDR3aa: ASSSWDRAGYT

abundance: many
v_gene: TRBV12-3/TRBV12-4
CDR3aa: ASTLPKPGAGETQY

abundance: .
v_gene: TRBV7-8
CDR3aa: ASSLTSGRSNEQF

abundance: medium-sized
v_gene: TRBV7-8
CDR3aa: ASSLGRQYGYT

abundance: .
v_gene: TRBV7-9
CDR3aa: ASSSTGGNEQY

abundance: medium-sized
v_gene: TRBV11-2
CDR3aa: ASSLLYEQY

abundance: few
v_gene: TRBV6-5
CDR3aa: ASSSPAVSSYNSPLH

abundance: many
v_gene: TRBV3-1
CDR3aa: ASSPDSGGTQY

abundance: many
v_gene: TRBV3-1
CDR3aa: ASSQGWQGSGYT

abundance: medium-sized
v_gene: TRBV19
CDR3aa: ASMWTSGSNEQF

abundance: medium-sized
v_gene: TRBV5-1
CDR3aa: ASYGQGGHTEAF

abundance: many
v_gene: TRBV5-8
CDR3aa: ASRGGRFNEKLF

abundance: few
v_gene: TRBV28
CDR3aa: ASGPGGDEQY

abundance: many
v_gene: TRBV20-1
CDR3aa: SARPAEVGAKGTDTQY

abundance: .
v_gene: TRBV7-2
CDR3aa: ASSLLGQGAVEQY

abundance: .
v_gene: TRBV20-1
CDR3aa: SARDPGLRETQY

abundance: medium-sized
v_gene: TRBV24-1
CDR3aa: ATSDSGTGGLETQY

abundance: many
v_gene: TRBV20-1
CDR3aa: SARDGGGYNEQF

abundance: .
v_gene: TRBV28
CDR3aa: ASCRGAWGGYT

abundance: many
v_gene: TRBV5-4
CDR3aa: ASSLGDRDPEAF

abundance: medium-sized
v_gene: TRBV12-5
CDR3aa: ASGHGTGELF

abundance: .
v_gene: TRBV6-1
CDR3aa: ASSELKNYGYT

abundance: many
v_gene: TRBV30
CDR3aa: AWMRQEANYGYT

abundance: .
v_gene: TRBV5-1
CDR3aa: ASSEAGGFSYEQY

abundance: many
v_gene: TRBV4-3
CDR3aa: ASSQGGGYEQY

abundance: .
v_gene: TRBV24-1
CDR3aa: ATSDTGTSGRELF

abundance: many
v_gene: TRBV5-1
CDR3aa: ASSFEEQF

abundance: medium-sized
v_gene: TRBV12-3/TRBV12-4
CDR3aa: ASSSGTYPSNQPQH

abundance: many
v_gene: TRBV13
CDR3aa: ASSPGTAYEKLF

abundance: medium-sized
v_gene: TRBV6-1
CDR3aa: ASSTGGTNEKLF

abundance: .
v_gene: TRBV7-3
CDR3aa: ASSSDPEETQY

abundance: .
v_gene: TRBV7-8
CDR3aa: ASSLVEGVYEQY